One sample yielded the 24 T cell receptor beta chains listed below, sequenced in a study of cytomegalovirus exposure and HLA in healthy donors. Method: immunoSEQ multiplex PCR; TCRdb's copy keeps in-frame clones and lacks some. The table includes 55,000 to 75,000 clones, approximately 92% detected once. The sample taken for sequencing was PBMCs. These receptors all stem from a man between 18 and 35 years old in good health and CMV-seropositive.

CDR3 residues: CASRSLGPGLQYF. The CDR3 DNA is TGTGCCAGTAGATCGCTTGGTCCGGGACTGCAGTACTTC. The chain joins TRBV19 to TRBJ2-7, with D perhaps matching TRBD2 (6 bases). CDR1 is LNHDA, CDR2 SQIVND, per germline (reference sequence). The CDR3 loop spans 13 amino acids. Trimming removed 6 bases from V and 9 bases from J, with 18 bases in between. The full variable domain, rest sourced from reference TRBV19 and TRBJ2-7, is DGGITQSPKYLFRKEGQNVTLSCEQNLNHDAMYWYRQDPGQGLRLIYYSQIVNDFQKGDIAEGYSVSREKKESFPLTVTSAQKNPTAFYLCASRSLGPGLQYFGPGTRLTVT.

The chain carries TRBV9 and TRBJ2-1, with TRBD2 as a possible D gene (5 bases). The length of the CDR3 is 17 residues. Germline loops: CDR1 SGDLS, CDR2 YYNGEE. V lost 2 bases and J lost 0, with 15 bases in between. CDR3 coding DNA: TGTGCCAGCAGCGTTCTGGCGGGTCAAAGCTCCTACAATGAGCAGTTCTTC. Translating gives CASSVLAGQSSYNEQFF.

The chain carries TRBV7-9 and TRBJ2-1; 11 positions match TRBD1. This CDR3 has 15 residues. Germline lookup yields CDR1 SEHNR and CDR2 FQNEAQ (reference sequence). J was trimmed by 7 bases and V by 5 bases; bases with no gene match: 7. The CDR3 DNA is TGTGCCAGCAGCCCGGGACAGGGGGGGCGGAATGAGCAGTTCTTC. Protein sequence: CASSPGQGGRNEQFF.

This clone showed up just once. The rearrangement uses TRBV4-1 and TRBJ2-7, with D perhaps matching TRBD2 (7 bases). The germline V and J ends were trimmed by 1 base and 6 bases, with 16 bases remaining between them. The germline gives CDR1 MGHRA, CDR2 YSYEKL. This CDR3 is 15 amino acids long. CDR3 bases: TGCGCCAGCAGCCAAGTAACGGGGGGCGGTCCCGAGCAGTACTTC. Translating it yields CASSQVTGGGPEQYF.

This clone was counted a few times. This rearrangement joins TRBV19 to TRBJ1-3; D possibly corresponds to TRBD1 (6 bases). The CDR3 covers 16 residues. The germline V gene encodes CDR1 LNHDA and CDR2 SQIVND (reference sequence). Trimming stripped 0 bases from V and 5 bases from J, with 14 bases between. The DNA of the CDR3 is TGTGCCAGTAGTATAGATCCGGACAGAACCCGAAACACCATATATTTT. The encoded protein is CASSIDPDRTRNTIYF.

The J gene is TRBJ1-1, the V gene TRBV11-3; 9 bases align to TRBD1. This CDR3 comprises 15 residues. V lost 1 base and J lost 3; bases outside the gene matches: 3. Germline loops: CDR1 SGHNT, CDR2 YENEEA. The CDR3 spells CASSLGGTGYTEAFF. The DNA of the CDR3 is TGTGCCAGCAGCTTAGGGGGGACAGGGTACACTGAAGCTTTCTTT.

V gene TRBV5-1 combines with J gene TRBJ2-3; a possible D gene is TRBD1 (7 bases). Trimming left V 2 bases short and J 3 bases short, with 13 bases between. Per germline, CDR1 SGHRS and CDR2 YFSETQ. This CDR3 contains 15 residues. The CDR3 reads CASSFGQGGTDTQYF. For the CDR3, the DNA is TGCGCCAGCAGCTTTGGTCAGGGGGGTACAGATACGCAGTATTTT.

This clone came up a few times. The chain combines TRBV6-1 with TRBJ2-7; possible D gene TRBD1, 5 bases. V was pared by 8 bases and J by 0 bases, with 17 bases between. Per the germline V gene, CDR1 is MNHNS and CDR2 is SASEGT. This CDR3 has 15 residues. CDR3 in amino acids: CASLGHTFDSYEQYF. The CDR3 coding sequence is TGTGCCAGCCTAGGACATACCTTTGACTCCTACGAGCAGTACTTC.

This rearrangement joins TRBV9 to TRBJ2-1; 13 bases are shared with TRBD2. The CDR3 is 15 amino acids. CDR1 is SGDLS and CDR2 is YYNGEE in the germline V gene. V dropped 0 bases and J dropped 10; count of bases not matched to a gene: 4. In DNA, the CDR3 is TGTGCCAGCAGCGTAGCCGGACTAGCGGGAGACGAGCAGTTCTTC. Its protein product is CASSVAGLAGDEQFF. Together with reference TRBV9 and TRBJ2-1, the CDR3 gives the full variable domain: DSGVTQTPKHLITATGQRVTLRCSPRSGDLSVYWYQQSLDQGLQFLIQYYNGEERAKGNILERFSAQQFPDLHSELNLSSLELGDSALYFCASSVAGLAGDEQFFGPGTRLTVL.

The CDR3 DNA is TGCGCCAGCAGCTTGGACAGGGGTAGGCAGTACTTC. Amino acids: CASSLDRGRQYF. This chain connects TRBV5-1 to TRBJ2-7; TRBD1 aligns across 7 bases. Trimming removed 0 bases from V and 9 bases from J; junction bases left unmatched: 3. Germline loops: CDR1 SGHRS, CDR2 YFSETQ. The CDR3 is made up of 12 amino acids. Supplemented by reference TRBV5-1 and TRBJ2-7, the full variable domain reads KAGVTQTPRYLIKTRGQQVTLSCSPISGHRSVSWYQQTPGQGLQFLFEYFSETQRNKGNFPGRFSGRQFSNSRSEMNVSTLELGDSALYLCASSLDRGRQYFGPGTRLTVT.

The chain couples TRBV6-5 to TRBJ1-1, with D possibly being TRBD1 (5 bases). This CDR3 has 13 residues. The germline CDR1 and CDR2 sequences are MNHEY and SVGAGI. The V end lost 2 bases, the J end lost 7 bases, and 11 bases lay between the germline ends. DNA of the CDR3: TGTGCCAGCAGTTACACATTTCAGGGTGAAGCTTTCTTT. Its translation is CASSYTFQGEAFF.

The chain is built from TRBV15 and TRBJ2-3; D is undetermined. V lost 3 bases and J 4 bases, leaving 17 bases between the germline ends. Germline assignment: CDR1 LNHNV and CDR2 YYDKDF (reference sequence). CDR3 size: 16 residues. CDR3 region: CATSRRRTVGADTQYF. In DNA form, the CDR3 reads TGTGCCACCAGCAGGCGTCGTACAGTCGGTGCAGATACGCAGTATTTT. Together with reference TRBV15 and TRBJ2-3, the CDR3 gives the full variable domain: DAMVIQNPRYQVTQFGKPVTLSCSQTLNHNVMYWYQQKSSQAPKLLFHYYDKDFNNEADTPDNFQSRRPNTSFCFLDIRSPGLGDTAMYLCATSRRRTVGADTQYFGPGTRLTVL.

V and J are TRBV2 and TRBJ1-1; 8 bases fit TRBD1. The CDR3 length is 13 residues. The germline V gene has CDR1 SNHLY and CDR2 FYNNEI. The trim removed 11 bases at V and 1 base at J, leaving 6 bases unmatched. DNA for the CDR3: TGTGCCGGCTCGACAGGGGCGAACACTGAAGCTTTCTTT. Amino acids: CAGSTGANTEAFF.

The chain is built from TRBV9 and TRBJ2-3; possibly TRBD2 for D (7 bases). Looked up from germline, CDR1 is SGDLS and CDR2 is YYNGEE. Trimming removed 3 bases from V and 9 bases from J, with 23 bases in between. This CDR3 is 16 amino acids long. The CDR3 here is CASSALAEVVGGTQYF. DNA for the CDR3: TGTGCCAGCAGCGCTCTAGCGGAGGTGGTAGGGGGGACGCAGTATTTT. The whole variable domain, filled in from reference TRBV9 and TRBJ2-3, reads DSGVTQTPKHLITATGQRVTLRCSPRSGDLSVYWYQQSLDQGLQFLIQYYNGEERAKGNILERFSAQQFPDLHSELNLSSLELGDSALYFCASSALAEVVGGTQYFGPGTRLTVL.

The V call is TRBV19, the J call TRBJ1-2; possibly TRBD1 for D (6 bases). The germline V gene encodes CDR1 LNHDA and CDR2 SQIVND (reference sequence). This CDR3 comprises 13 residues. Trimming pared 5 bases from V and 8 bases from J, leaving 15 bases between. CDR3 protein: CASSATQGYGYTF. CDR3 nucleotides: TGTGCCAGTAGTGCCACACAGGGTTACGGCTACACCTTC.

The chain has TRBV29-1 and TRBJ2-5; 10 nucleotides align to TRBD1. CDR3 length equals 12 residues. V lost 7 bases and J lost 2; bases outside the gene matches: 1. The germline CDR1 and CDR2 sequences are SQVTM and ANQGSEA. This CDR3 is CSGGQGQETQYF. CDR3 in DNA: TGCAGCGGGGGACAGGGGCAAGAGACCCAGTACTTC.

The rearrangement joins TRBV7-9 to TRBJ2-7; perhaps TRBD2 as D (5 bases). Germline CDR1 reads SEHNR; CDR2 reads FQNEAQ (reference sequence). V was cut by 4 bases and J by 4 bases, with 17 bases left in between. CDR3 length: 15 amino acids. In DNA, the CDR3 is TGTGCCAGCAGCTCCCAAGGACTTTCCGGATACGAGCAGTACTTC. Its translation: CASSSQGLSGYEQYF.

The gene calls are TRBV19 and TRBJ2-1; D is possibly TRBD2 (5 bases). This CDR3 comprises 15 residues. Germline V gives CDR1 LNHDA, CDR2 SQIVND (reference sequence). Trimming left V 3 bases short and J 4 bases short, with 13 bases between. DNA of the CDR3: TGTGCCAGTAGTATGGTGGCTAGCTTGTACAATGAGCAGTTCTTC. It encodes CASSMVASLYNEQFF.

The rearrangement uses TRBV5-4 and TRBJ2-7; 9 positions agree with TRBD2. The V gene's germline CDR1 is SGHNT and CDR2 YYREEE (reference sequence). Trimming removed 0 bases from V and 5 bases from J; junction bases left unmatched: 6. CDR3 size: 15 residues. CDR3: CASSLGGRGAHEQYF. The CDR3 nucleotides are TGTGCCAGCAGCTTGGGCGGGAGGGGCGCCCACGAGCAGTACTTC.

This chain links TRBV19 with TRBJ2-4; D uncertain. The CDR3 length is 17 residues. V was cut by 6 bases and J by 0 bases, with 18 bases left in between. Germline CDR1 and CDR2: LNHDA and SQIVND (reference sequence). CDR3 DNA sequence: TGTGCCAGTAGATCCTCGCTAGAGACCCTAGCCAAAAACATTCAGTACTTC. Translated, it gives CASRSSLETLAKNIQYF.

CDR3 residues: CASSYNQGLSNEQFF. CDR3 nucleotides: TGTGCCAGCAGTTACAACCAGGGCCTTTCCAATGAGCAGTTCTTC. The chain recombines TRBV2 with TRBJ2-1; TRBD1 is a possible D gene (5 bases). Germline CDR1 SNHLY, CDR2 FYNNEI. This CDR3 is 15 amino acids long. Trimming took 5 bases from V and 6 from J, leaving 17 bases between them.

CDR3 DNA: TGTGCCAGCACTTACCGGGTACAAGAGACCCAGTACTTC. The encoded protein is CASTYRVQETQYF. The rearrangement links TRBV7-8 to TRBJ2-5; D gene uncertain. The V end was cut by 7 bases, the J end by 2 bases, with 11 bases between. The CDR3 runs to 13 residues. Looked up from germline, CDR1 is SGHVS and CDR2 is FQNEAQ.

The CDR3 DNA sequence: TGCGCCAGCAGCTTTTCACAGAGTAATGAAAAACTGTTTTTT. Translated, it gives CASSFSQSNEKLFF. V gene TRBV5-1 combines with J gene TRBJ1-4; D ambiguous. The V end was cut by 2 bases, the J end by 4 bases, with 9 bases between. The CDR3 runs to 14 residues. CDR1 is SGHRS and CDR2 is YFSETQ in the germline V gene.

CDR3 sequence: CATGPGGGANVLTF. The CDR3, as DNA: TGTGCCACCGGCCCGGGAGGTGGGGCCAACGTCCTGACTTTC. This chain connects TRBV15 to TRBJ2-6; the match to TRBD2 covers 7 bases. J gave up 3 bases and V 8 bases, and 4 bases lay outside the gene matches. The CDR3 sequence is 14 residues long. The V gene's germline CDR1 is LNHNV and CDR2 YYDKDF (reference sequence).